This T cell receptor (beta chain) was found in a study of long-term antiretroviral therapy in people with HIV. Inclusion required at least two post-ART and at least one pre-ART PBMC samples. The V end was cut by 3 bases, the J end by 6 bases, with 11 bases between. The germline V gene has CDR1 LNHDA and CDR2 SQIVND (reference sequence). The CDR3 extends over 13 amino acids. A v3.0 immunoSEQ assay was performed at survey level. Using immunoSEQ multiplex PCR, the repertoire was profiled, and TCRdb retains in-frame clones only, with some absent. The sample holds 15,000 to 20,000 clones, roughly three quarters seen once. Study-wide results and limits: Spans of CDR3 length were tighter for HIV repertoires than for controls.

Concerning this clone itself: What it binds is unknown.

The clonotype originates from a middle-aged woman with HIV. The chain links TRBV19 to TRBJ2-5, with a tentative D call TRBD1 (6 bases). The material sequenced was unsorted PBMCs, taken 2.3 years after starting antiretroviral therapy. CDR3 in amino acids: CASSILRGQTQYF. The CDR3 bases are TGTGCCAGTAGTATTCTCAGGGGACAGACCCAGTACTTC. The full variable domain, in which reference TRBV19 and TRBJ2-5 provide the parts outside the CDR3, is DGGITQSPKYLFRKEGQNVTLSCEQNLNHDAMYWYRQDPGQGLRLIYYSQIVNDFQKGDIAEGYSVSREKKESFPLTVTSAQKNPTAFYLCASSILRGQTQYFGPGTRLLVL.